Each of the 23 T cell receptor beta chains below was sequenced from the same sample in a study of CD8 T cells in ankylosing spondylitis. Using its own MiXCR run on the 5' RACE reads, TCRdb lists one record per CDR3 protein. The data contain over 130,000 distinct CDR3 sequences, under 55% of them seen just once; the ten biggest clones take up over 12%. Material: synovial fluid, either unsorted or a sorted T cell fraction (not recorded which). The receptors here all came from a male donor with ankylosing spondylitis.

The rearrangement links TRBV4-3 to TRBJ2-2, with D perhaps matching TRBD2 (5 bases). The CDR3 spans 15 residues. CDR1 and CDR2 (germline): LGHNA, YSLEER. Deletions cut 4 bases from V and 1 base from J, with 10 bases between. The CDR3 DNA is TGCGCCAGCAGCCGGACTGACTTGAACACCGGGGAGCTGTTTTTT. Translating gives CASSRTDLNTGELFF.

This CDR3 reads CATSDLGTSGEQNTGELFF. The CDR3 DNA reads TGTGCCACCAGTGATTTGGGGACTAGCGGTGAACAGAACACCGGGGAGCTGTTTTTT. The chain employs TRBV24-1 and TRBJ2-2, with 11 bases that match TRBD2. The CDR3 contains 19 residues. Germline-derived CDR1 and CDR2 are KGHDR and SFDVKD. Trimming took 0 bases from V and 1 from J; bases not matched to a gene: 6.

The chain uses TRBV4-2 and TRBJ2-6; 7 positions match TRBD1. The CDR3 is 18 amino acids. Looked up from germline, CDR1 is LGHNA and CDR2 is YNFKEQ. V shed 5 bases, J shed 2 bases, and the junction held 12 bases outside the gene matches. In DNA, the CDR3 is TGTGCCAGCAGCTACCGGACAGGTGACCCCCCTGGGGCCAACGTCCTGACTTTC. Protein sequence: CASSYRTGDPPGANVLTF.

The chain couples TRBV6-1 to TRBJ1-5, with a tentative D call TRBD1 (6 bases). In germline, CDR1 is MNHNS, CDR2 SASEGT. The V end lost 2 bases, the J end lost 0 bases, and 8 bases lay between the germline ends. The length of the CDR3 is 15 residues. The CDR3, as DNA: TGTGCCAGCAGTGAAACAGGGAATAGCAATCAGCCCCAGCATTTT. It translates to CASSETGNSNQPQHF.

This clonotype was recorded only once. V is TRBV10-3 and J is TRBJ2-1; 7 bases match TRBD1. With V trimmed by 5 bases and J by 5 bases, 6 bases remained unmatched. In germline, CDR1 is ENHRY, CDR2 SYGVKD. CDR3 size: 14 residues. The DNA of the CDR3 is TGTGCCATCAGTCCCGGGACAGCAAACAATGAGCAGTTCTTC. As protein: CAISPGTANNEQFF.

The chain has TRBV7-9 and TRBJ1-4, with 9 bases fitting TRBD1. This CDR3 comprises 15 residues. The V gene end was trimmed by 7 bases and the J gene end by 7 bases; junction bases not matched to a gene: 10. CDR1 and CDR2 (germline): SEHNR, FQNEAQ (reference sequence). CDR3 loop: CASNWGNRGREKLFF. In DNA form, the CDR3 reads TGTGCCAGCAACTGGGGAAACAGGGGGCGTGAAAAACTGTTTTTT.

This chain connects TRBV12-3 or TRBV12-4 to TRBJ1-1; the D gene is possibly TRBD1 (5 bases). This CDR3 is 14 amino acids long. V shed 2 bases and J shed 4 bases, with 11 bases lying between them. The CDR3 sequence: CASSLIRVGTEAFF. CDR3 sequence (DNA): TGTGCCAGCAGTTTAATCAGGGTGGGCACTGAAGCTTTCTTT.

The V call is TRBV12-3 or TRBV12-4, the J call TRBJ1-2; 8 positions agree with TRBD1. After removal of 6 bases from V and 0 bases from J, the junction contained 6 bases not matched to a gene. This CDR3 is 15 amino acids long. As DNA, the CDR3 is TGTGCCAGCAGCCAACAGGGGGAAGCTAACTATGGCTACACCTTC. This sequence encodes CASSQQGEANYGYTF.

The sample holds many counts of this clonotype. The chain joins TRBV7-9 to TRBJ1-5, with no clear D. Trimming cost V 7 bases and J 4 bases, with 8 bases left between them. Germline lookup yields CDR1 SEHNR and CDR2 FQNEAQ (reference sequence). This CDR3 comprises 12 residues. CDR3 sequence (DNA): TGTGCCAGCACCACATTTAATCAGCCCCAGCATTTT. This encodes CASTTFNQPQHF.

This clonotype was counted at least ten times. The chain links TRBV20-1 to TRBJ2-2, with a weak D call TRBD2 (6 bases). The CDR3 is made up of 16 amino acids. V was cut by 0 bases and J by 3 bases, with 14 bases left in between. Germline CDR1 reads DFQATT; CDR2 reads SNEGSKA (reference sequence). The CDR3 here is CSAREAARGDTGELFF. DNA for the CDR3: TGCAGTGCTAGAGAAGCAGCGCGGGGAGACACCGGGGAGCTGTTTTTT.

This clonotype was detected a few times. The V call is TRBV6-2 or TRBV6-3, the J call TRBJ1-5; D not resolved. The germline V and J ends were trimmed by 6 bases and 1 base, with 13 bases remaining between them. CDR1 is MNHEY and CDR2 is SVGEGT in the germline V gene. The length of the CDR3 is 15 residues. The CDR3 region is CASSSPSPSNQPQHF. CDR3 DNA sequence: TGTGCCAGCAGCTCGCCCAGCCCAAGCAATCAGCCCCAGCATTTT.

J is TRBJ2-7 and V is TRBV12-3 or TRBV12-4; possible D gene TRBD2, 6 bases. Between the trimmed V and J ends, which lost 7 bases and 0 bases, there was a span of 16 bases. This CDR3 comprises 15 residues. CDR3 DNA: TGTGCCAGCACCCCGGACTATTCGAGCTCCTACGAGCAGTACTTC. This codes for CASTPDYSSSYEQYF.

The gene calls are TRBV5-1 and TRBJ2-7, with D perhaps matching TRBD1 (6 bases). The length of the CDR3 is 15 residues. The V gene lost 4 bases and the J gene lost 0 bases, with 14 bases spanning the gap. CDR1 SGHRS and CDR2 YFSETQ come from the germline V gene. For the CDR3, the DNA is TGCGCCAGCAGCAAGAGACAGGACACCTCCTACGAGCAGTACTTC. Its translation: CASSKRQDTSYEQYF.

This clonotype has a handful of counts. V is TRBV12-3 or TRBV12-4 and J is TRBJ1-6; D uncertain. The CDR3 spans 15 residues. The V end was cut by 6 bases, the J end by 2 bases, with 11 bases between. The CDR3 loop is CASRSEGPYNSPLHF. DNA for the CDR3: TGTGCCAGCAGGAGCGAGGGTCCCTATAATTCACCCCTCCACTTT.

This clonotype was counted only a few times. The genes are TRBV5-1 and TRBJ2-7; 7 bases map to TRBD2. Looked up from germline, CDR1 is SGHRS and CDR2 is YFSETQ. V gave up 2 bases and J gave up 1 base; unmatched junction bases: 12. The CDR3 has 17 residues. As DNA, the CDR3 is TGCGCCAGCAGCTTTTATTTTCGGGAGGACTTTTCCTACGAGCAGTACTTC. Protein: CASSFYFREDFSYEQYF.

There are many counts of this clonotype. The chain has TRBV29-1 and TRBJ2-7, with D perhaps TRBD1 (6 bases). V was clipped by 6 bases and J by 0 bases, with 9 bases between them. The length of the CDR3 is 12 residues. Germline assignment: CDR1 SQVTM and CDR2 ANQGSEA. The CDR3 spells CSVRDTSYEQYF. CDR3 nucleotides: TGCAGCGTAAGGGACACCTCCTACGAGCAGTACTTC.

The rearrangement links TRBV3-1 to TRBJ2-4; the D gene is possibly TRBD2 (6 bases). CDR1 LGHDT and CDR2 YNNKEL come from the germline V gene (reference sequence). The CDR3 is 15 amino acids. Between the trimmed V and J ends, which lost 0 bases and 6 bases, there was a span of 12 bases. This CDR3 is CASSQDRRGGNIQYF. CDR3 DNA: TGTGCCAGCAGCCAAGATCGGCGGGGAGGAAACATTCAGTACTTC.

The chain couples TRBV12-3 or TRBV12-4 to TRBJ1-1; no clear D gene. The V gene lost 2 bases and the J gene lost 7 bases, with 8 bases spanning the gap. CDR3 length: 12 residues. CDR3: CASSLRGNEAFF. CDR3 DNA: TGTGCCAGCAGTTTAAGAGGAAATGAAGCTTTCTTT.

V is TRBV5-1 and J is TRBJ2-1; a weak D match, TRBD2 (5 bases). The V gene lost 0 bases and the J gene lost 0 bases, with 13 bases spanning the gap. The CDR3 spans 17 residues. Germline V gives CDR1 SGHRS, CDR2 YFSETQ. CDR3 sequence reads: CASSLAGKRPSYNEQFF. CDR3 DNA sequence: TGCGCCAGCAGCTTGGCGGGGAAGCGGCCCTCCTACAATGAGCAGTTCTTC.

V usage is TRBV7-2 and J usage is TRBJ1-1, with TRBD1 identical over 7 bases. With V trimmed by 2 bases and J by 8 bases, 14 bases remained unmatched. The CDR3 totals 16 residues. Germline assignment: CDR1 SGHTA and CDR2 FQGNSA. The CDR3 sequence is CASSLYAAFRDREAFF. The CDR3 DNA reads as TGTGCCAGCAGCTTATACGCCGCCTTCCGGGACAGAGAAGCTTTCTTT.

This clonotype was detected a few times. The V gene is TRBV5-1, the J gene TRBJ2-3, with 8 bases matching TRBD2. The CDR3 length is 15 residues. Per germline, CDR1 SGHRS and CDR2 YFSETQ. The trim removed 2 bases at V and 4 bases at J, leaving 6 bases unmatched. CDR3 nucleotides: TGCGCCAGCAGCTTCCCGGGGGGGAGAGCAGATACGCAGTATTTT. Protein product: CASSFPGGRADTQYF.

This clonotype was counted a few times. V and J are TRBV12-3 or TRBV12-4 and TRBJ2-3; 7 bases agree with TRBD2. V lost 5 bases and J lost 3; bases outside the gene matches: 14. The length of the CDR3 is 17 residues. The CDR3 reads CASSPPWGSGETDTQYF. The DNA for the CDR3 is TGTGCCAGCAGTCCGCCCTGGGGAAGCGGGGAGACAGATACGCAGTATTTT.

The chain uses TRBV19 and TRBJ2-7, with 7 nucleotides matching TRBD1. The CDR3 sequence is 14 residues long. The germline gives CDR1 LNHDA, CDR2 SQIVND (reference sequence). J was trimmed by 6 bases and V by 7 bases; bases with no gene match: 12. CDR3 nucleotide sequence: TGTGCCAGTAACCCTCCGGGACAGATTATCGAGCAGTACTTC. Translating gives CASNPPGQIIEQYF.